The present entry profiles one TCR beta chain with its context. Through a sample-barcoded 5' primer and a J-beta primer mix, a second PCR was run for roughly 7 to 12 cycles. TCRdb reanalysed the 5' RACE reads using MiXCR and keeps one entry per CDR3 protein. There are under 750,000 distinct CDR3 sequences in the sample; about 45% occur only once, and just under 25% lies in the top ten. This sample is drawn from a study of blood T cells in healthy people across ages. About 10 milliliters of peripheral blood were drawn from each donor. CDR3 length: 14 amino acids. Germline assignment: CDR1 SGHRS and CDR2 YFSETQ.

The chain carries TRBV5-1 and TRBJ2-4; D ambiguous. The assigned J gene may be wrong: the sequence end matches TRBJ2-7 better. The sample taken for sequencing was blood. This TCR was sampled from a man older than 75 in good health. The CDR3 region is CASSLSQVSDEQYF. The CDR3 bases are TGCGCCAGCAGCTTGAGTCAAGTTTCCGACGAGCAGTACTTC.